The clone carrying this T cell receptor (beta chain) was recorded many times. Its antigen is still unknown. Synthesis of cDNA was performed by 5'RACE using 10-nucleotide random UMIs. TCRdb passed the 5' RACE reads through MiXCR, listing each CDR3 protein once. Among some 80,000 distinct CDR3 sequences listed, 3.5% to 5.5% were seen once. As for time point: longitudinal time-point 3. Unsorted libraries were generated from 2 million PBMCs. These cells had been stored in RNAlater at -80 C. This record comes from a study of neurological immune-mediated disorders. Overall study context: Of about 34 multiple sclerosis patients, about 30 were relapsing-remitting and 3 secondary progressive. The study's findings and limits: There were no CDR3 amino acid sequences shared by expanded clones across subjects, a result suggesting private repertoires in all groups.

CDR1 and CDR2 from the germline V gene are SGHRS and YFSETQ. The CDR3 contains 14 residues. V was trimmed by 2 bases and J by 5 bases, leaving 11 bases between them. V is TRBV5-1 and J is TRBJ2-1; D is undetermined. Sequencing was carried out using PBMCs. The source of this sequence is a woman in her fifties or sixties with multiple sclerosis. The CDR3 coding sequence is TGCGCCAGCAGCTTTACCCGAGAGGACAATGAGCAGTTCTTC. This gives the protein CASSFTREDNEQFF.